These 7 T cell receptor beta chains were sequenced from one sample in a study of blood T cell repertoires in COVID-19. Clones were sequenced by immunoSEQ multiplex PCR, and TCRdb holds only the in-frame ones, with some missing. Of about 300,000 clones listed, around nine tenths are singletons. The specimen sequenced was PBMCs or T cells enriched from blood (not recorded which). Receptor source: a woman under 40 who had recovered from COVID-19.

The V and J genes are TRBV10-3 and TRBJ1-4; no definite D call. CDR1 is ENHRY and CDR2 is SYGVKD in the germline V gene. V dropped 4 bases and J dropped 7 bases, with 13 bases sitting between them. This CDR3 is 14 amino acids long. The CDR3 coding sequence is TGTGCCATCAGTGCAGCAGGAACCCCTGAAAAACTGTTTTTT. This sequence encodes CAISAAGTPEKLFF.

Concerning this clone itself: Relative to the germline gene, one junction end is altered; a read error may explain this. CDR3 residues: CSAREDGAGNF. The CDR3 DNA follows: TGCAGTGCTAGGGAGGACGGCGCGGGGAACTTC. The V call is TRBV20-1, the J call TRBJ1-2, with no clear D. CDR1 is DFQATT, CDR2 SNEGSKA, per germline (reference sequence). The CDR3 has 11 amino acids.

The chain uses TRBV4-3 and TRBJ2-3; perhaps TRBD2 as D (5 bases). Trimming took 2 bases from V and 0 from J, leaving 6 bases between them. The CDR3 loop spans 14 amino acids. Germline-derived CDR1 and CDR2 are LGHNA and YSLEER. The CDR3 reads CASSQSGSTDTQYF. Written as DNA, the CDR3 is TGCGCCAGCAGCCAATCGGGGAGCACAGATACGCAGTATTTT.

This sequence joins TRBV6-1 and TRBJ2-5; no reliable D call. Germline CDR1 reads MNHNS; CDR2 reads SASEGT. V lost 2 bases and J 5 bases, leaving 9 bases between the germline ends. The CDR3 length is 13 residues. In DNA form, the CDR3 reads TGTGCCAGCAGTGAATCTGCCCGGGAGACCCAGTACTTC. This translates into CASSESARETQYF.

The V and J genes are TRBV7-9 and TRBJ2-5; 8 bases map to TRBD1. The CDR3 length is 15 residues. The germline CDR1 and CDR2 sequences are SEHNR and FQNEAQ (reference sequence). V lost 5 bases and J lost 3; bases outside the gene matches: 8. The CDR3, as DNA: TGTGCCAGCAGCGCCCCCGGGACAGGCAAAGAGACCCAGTACTTC. It translates to CASSAPGTGKETQYF.

The chain has TRBV3-1 (or the pseudogene TRBV3-2) and TRBJ2-3; D is undetermined. V gave up 1 base and J gave up 1 base, with 3 bases separating them. Per germline, CDR1 LGHDT and CDR2 YNNKEL (reference sequence). This CDR3 contains 13 residues. CDR3 in DNA: TGTGCCAGCAGCCAAGCGGGCACAGATACGCAGTATTTT. It yields the protein CASSQAGTDTQYF.

The chain is built from TRBV5-4 and TRBJ2-7; TRBD1 is a possible D gene (7 bases). Per the germline V gene, CDR1 is SGHNT and CDR2 is YYREEE (reference sequence). The CDR3 runs 15 residues. Trimming removed 1 base at V and 3 bases at J, with 14 bases between. The CDR3 nucleotides are TGTGCCAGCAGCTTGAGGGCAGGGGGGATCTACGAGCAGTACTTC. Amino acids: CASSLRAGGIYEQYF. Looking up the rest from reference TRBV5-4 and TRBJ2-7 gives the full variable domain: ETGVTQSPTHLIKTRGQQVTLRCSSQSGHNTVSWYQQALGQGPQFIFQYYREEENGRGNFPPRFSGLQFPNYSSELNVNALELDDSALYLCASSLRAGGIYEQYFGPGTRLTVT.